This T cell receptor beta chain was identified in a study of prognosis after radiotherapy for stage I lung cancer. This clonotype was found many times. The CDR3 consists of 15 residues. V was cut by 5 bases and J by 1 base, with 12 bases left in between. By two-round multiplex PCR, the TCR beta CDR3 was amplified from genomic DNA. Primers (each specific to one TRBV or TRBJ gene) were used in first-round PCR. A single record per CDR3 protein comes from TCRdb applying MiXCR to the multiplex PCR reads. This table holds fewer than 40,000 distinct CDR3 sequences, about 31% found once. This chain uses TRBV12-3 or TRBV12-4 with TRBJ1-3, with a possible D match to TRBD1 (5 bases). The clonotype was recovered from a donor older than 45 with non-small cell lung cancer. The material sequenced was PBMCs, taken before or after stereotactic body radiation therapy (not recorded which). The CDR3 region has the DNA TGTGCCAGCAGTCCTACCGGGGGGTCTGGAAACACCATATATTTT. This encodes CASSPTGGSGNTIYF.